A selection of T cell receptor beta chains follows, all from one sample in a study of T-cell reconstitution after alpha-beta-depleted transplantation in children. TCRdb redid the calling of the PCR reads with MiXCR, one entry per CDR3 protein. The data contain approximately 240,000 distinct CDR3 sequences, around 9.7% of them singletons. Sequenced here: PBMCs from the stem cell graft donor, sampled from the stem cell graft. The source of these receptors is a human donor who donated a stem cell graft to a child with SCID. The CDR3 runs from the conserved cysteine through the conserved F or W. D genes are given only for firm matches. Clone sizes are given selectively: once, few, many, or a class where the clone is expanded.

len,j_gene,abundance,d_gene,v_gene,CDR3aa,CDR3nt
14,TRBJ1-4,many,.,TRBV5-1,CASSLGGAREKLFF,TGCGCCAGCAGCTTGGGCGGGGCGAGGGAAAAACTGTTTTTT
12,TRBJ2-1,many,.,TRBV4-1,CASSDVGDEQFF,TGCGCCAGCAGCGACGTGGGGGATGAGCAGTTCTTC
14,TRBJ1-1,many,.,TRBV6-5,CASSYRSPNTEAFF,TGTGCCAGCAGTTACCGCTCCCCGAACACTGAAGCTTTCTTT
17,TRBJ2-3,many,TRBD2,TRBV11-2,CASSLGGAGGPIDTQYF,TGTGCCAGCAGCTTAGGAGGAGCGGGGGGGCCAATAGATACGCAGTATTTT
11,TRBJ1-2,many,.,TRBV29-1,CSVGTGDGYTF,TGCAGCGTTGGAACGGGGGATGGCTACACCTTC
13,TRBJ2-7,many,TRBD1,TRBV12-3/TRBV12-4,CASSRTGAYEQYF,TGTGCCAGCAGTCGTACAGGGGCCTACGAGCAGTACTTC
15,TRBJ2-7,many,.,TRBV11-2,CASSFPGAGSYEQYF,TGTGCCAGCAGTTTTCCCGGGGCAGGATCCTACGAGCAGTACTTC
16,TRBJ2-1,many,TRBD1,TRBV5-1,CASSLTTGYSYNEQFF,TGCGCCAGCAGCCTAACGACAGGGTACTCCTACAATGAGCAGTTCTTC
13,TRBJ2-2,few,.,TRBV10-3,CAISEEVAGELFF,TGTGCCATCAGTGAAGAGGTAGCCGGGGAGCTGTTTTTT
16,TRBJ1-3,few,.,TRBV7-9,CASSLVQGFSGNTIYF,TGTGCCAGCAGCCTAGTACAGGGATTCTCTGGAAACACCATATATTTT
13,TRBJ1-2,many,.,TRBV5-1,CASSLQQNYGYTF,TGCGCCAGCAGCTTGCAACAGAACTATGGCTACACCTTC
12,TRBJ2-1,many,.,TRBV5-6,CASSWVGGEQFF,TGTGCCAGCAGCTGGGTAGGCGGTGAGCAGTTCTTC
16,TRBJ2-7,many,TRBD2,TRBV12-3/TRBV12-4,CASSLGLGGGANEQYF,TGTGCCAGCAGTCTGGGACTAGGCGGGGGGGCCAACGAGCAGTACTTC
17,TRBJ2-2,many,.,TRBV24-1,CATSDYATGVSTGELFF,TGTGCCACCAGTGATTACGCCACGGGGGTCTCGACCGGGGAGCTGTTTTTT
19,TRBJ1-4,.,TRBD1,TRBV7-2,CASSLAGTGALLGDEKLFF,TGTGCCAGCAGCTTAGCCGGGACAGGGGCGCTATTAGGGGATGAAAAACTGTTTTTT
19,TRBJ2-7,many,TRBD1,TRBV12-3/TRBV12-4,CASSLAGATGGIIDYEQYF,TGTGCCAGCAGTTTAGCGGGAGCGACAGGGGGCATAATTGATTACGAGCAGTACTTC
15,TRBJ2-7,many,TRBD2,TRBV5-1,CASSFLAGGSYEQYF,TGCGCCAGCAGCTTCCTAGCGGGGGGCTCCTACGAGCAGTACTTC
16,TRBJ1-2,many,TRBD1,TRBV5-1,CASSAGLDRGGEGYTF,TGCGCCAGCAGCGCTGGCCTCGACAGGGGTGGCGAGGGCTACACCTTC
16,TRBJ2-7,many,TRBD1,TRBV6-1,CASVRGQLFRNYEQYF,TGTGCCAGTGTCAGGGGGCAACTATTCCGCAACTACGAGCAGTACTTC
15,TRBJ1-6,many,TRBD1,TRBV5-1,CASSPWTGDISPLHF,TGCGCCAGCAGCCCCTGGACAGGGGATATTTCACCCCTCCACTTT
14,TRBJ1-6,many,.,TRBV20-1,CSAPLTGNNSPLHF,TGCAGTGCCCCTCTGACAGGAAATAATTCACCCCTCCACTTT
14,TRBJ1-6,few,TRBD1,TRBV7-3,CASSRTGKISPLHF,TGTGCCAGCAGCCGGACAGGCAAAATTTCACCCCTCCACTTT
17,TRBJ1-4,many,.,TRBV5-1,CASSFGPQQATNEKLFF,TGCGCCAGCAGCTTCGGTCCTCAGCAGGCAACTAATGAAAAACTGTTTTTT
16,TRBJ2-2,many,.,TRBV5-1,CASSLGQGVNTGELFF,TGCGCCAGCAGCTTGGGTCAGGGAGTTAACACCGGGGAGCTGTTTTTT
17,TRBJ2-4,few,TRBD2,TRBV6-5,CASSYVQGGTAKNIQYF,TGTGCCAGCAGTTATGTCCAGGGAGGGACAGCCAAAAACATTCAGTACTTC
17,TRBJ1-2,many,.,TRBV7-8,CASSLVRRARSLYGYTF,TGTGCCAGCAGCTTAGTTCGCAGGGCCCGGTCGTTGTATGGCTACACCTTC
15,TRBJ2-7,many,.,TRBV7-2,CASSLVVIGQYEQYF,TGTGCCAGCAGCTTAGTGGTGATCGGACAGTACGAGCAGTACTTC
15,TRBJ2-3,.,TRBD1,TRBV5-4,CASISSGDRADTQYF,TGTGCCAGCATCTCCTCGGGGGACAGGGCAGATACGCAGTATTTT
13,TRBJ1-4,few,.,TRBV20-1,CSARGSAREKLFF,TGCAGTGCTAGAGGGTCGGCGAGGGAAAAACTGTTTTTT
15,TRBJ1-1,many,.,TRBV27,CASSPNPTGNTEAFF,TGTGCCAGCAGTCCCAACCCGACAGGGAACACTGAAGCTTTCTTT
13,TRBJ1-2,many,.,TRBV5-1,CASGIDLSYGYTF,TGCGCCAGCGGCATAGACCTTAGCTATGGCTACACCTTC
13,TRBJ1-5,many,.,TRBV7-2,CASSPGLHQPQHF,TGTGCCAGCAGCCCAGGACTTCATCAGCCCCAGCATTTT
15,TRBJ1-1,.,.,TRBV10-3,CAISDGGGFDTEAFF,TGTGCCATCAGTGATGGGGGAGGCTTCGACACTGAAGCTTTCTTT
12,TRBJ1-5,many,.,TRBV7-9,CASTSGGQPQHF,TGTGCCAGCACCTCGGGGGGCCAGCCCCAGCATTTT
13,TRBJ1-2,few,.,TRBV2,CASSESRGYGYTF,TGTGCCAGCAGTGAATCTAGGGGCTATGGCTACACCTTC
16,TRBJ2-3,many,TRBD2,TRBV20-1,CSAEGASGDGADTQYF,TGCAGTGCTGAGGGGGCTAGCGGGGACGGGGCAGATACGCAGTATTTT
11,TRBJ1-2,.,.,TRBV20-1,CSASPMGGYTF,TGCAGTGCTAGTCCCATGGGCGGCTACACCTTC
19,TRBJ2-1,many,TRBD2,TRBV20-1,CSASHQILLADSSYNEQFF,TGCAGTGCTTCCCACCAAATATTACTAGCGGATAGCTCCTACAATGAGCAGTTCTTC
15,TRBJ1-1,many,.,TRBV20-1,CSARPSDSPNTEAFF,TGCAGTGCTAGACCGTCGGACAGTCCGAACACTGAAGCTTTCTTT
14,TRBJ1-1,many,TRBD1,TRBV3-1,CASSVGTANTEAFF,TGTGCCAGCAGCGTAGGGACAGCGAACACTGAAGCTTTCTTT
14,TRBJ2-5,many,.,TRBV5-1,CASSLAGVVETQYF,TGCGCCAGCAGCTTGGCGGGGGTTGTGGAGACCCAGTACTTC
13,TRBJ2-1,.,.,TRBV20-1,CSARGGCEHEQFF,TGCAGTGCTAGAGGGGGGTGTGAGCATGAGCAGTTCTTC
15,TRBJ1-6,many,.,TRBV14,CARRQPGAENSPLHF,TGTGCCAGGCGACAACCGGGGGCAGAAAATTCACCCCTCCACTTT
13,TRBJ1-2,many,.,TRBV30,CAWNRARPGGYTF,TGTGCCTGGAACCGGGCCAGGCCCGGGGGCTACACCTTC
13,TRBJ2-3,.,.,TRBV27,CASRGFGTDTQYF,TGTGCCAGCAGGGGGTTCGGCACAGATACGCAGTATTTT
15,TRBJ2-1,many,TRBD1,TRBV27,CASRTGQGAYNEQFF,TGTGCCAGCAGGACTGGACAGGGGGCTTACAATGAGCAGTTCTTC
14,TRBJ2-7,many,.,TRBV5-1,CASSLDSSSYEQYF,TGCGCCAGCAGCTTGGATTCTAGCTCCTACGAGCAGTACTTC
13,TRBJ2-4,many,.,TRBV20-1,CSAPPGDGNIQYF,TGCAGTGCCCCCCCCGGGGATGGAAACATTCAGTACTTC
14,TRBJ2-3,many,.,TRBV5-1,CASSLAGSTDTQYF,TGCGCCAGCAGCTTGGCCGGAAGCACAGATACGCAGTATTTT
14,TRBJ2-2,many,.,TRBV5-1,CASSLGRATGELFF,TGCGCCAGCAGCTTGGGGAGGGCCACCGGGGAGCTGTTTTTT
12,TRBJ2-1,many,.,TRBV4-2,CASSDSGREQFF,TGTGCCAGCAGCGACTCGGGGCGTGAGCAGTTCTTC
15,TRBJ1-6,.,.,TRBV11-2,CASSDRPSYNSPLHF,TGTGCCAGCAGCGACAGACCCTCCTATAATTCACCCCTCCACTTT
14,TRBJ1-1,many,.,TRBV20-1,CSAQRGASNTEAFF,TGCAGTGCCCAGAGGGGGGCCTCGAACACTGAAGCTTTCTTT